This passage covers 17 T cell receptor beta chains from one sample sequenced in a study of T-cell memory formation after mild COVID-19. TCRdb itself ran the 5' RACE reads through MiXCR, one entry per CDR3 protein. The sample shows roughly 450,000 distinct CDR3 sequences, about 20% of them seen only once. The source material was PBMCs or a T cell subset sorted from them (not recorded which). All receptors come from a man between 18 and 29 years old who had mild COVID-19 (a few samples of this study predate the infection). Cell type and time point are not known.

V and J are TRBV3-1 and TRBJ2-2, with TRBD1 identical over 7 bases. Germline V gives CDR1 LGHDT, CDR2 YNNKEL (reference sequence). The V gene end was trimmed by 0 bases and the J gene end by 1 base; junction bases not matched to a gene: 5. This CDR3 spans 17 amino acids. Here the CDR3 reads CASSQDARGKNTGELFF. The CDR3 DNA reads as TGTGCCAGCAGCCAAGATGCCAGGGGGAAGAACACCGGGGAGCTGTTTTTT. The whole variable domain, filled in from reference TRBV3-1 and TRBJ2-2, reads DTAVSQTPKYLVTQMGNDKSIKCEQNLGHDTMYWYKQDSKKFLKIMFSYNNKELIINETVPNRFSPKSPDKAHLNLHINSLELGDSAVYFCASSQDARGKNTGELFFGEGSRLTVL.

This clonotype came up a few times. V and J are TRBV4-1 and TRBJ2-3, with 9 bases lining up with TRBD2. The CDR3 has 15 amino acids. Germline assignment: CDR1 MGHRA and CDR2 YSYEKL. J was trimmed by 5 bases and V by 4 bases; bases with no gene match: 7. CDR3 sequence reads: CASSRLAGEVDTQYF. The CDR3 coding sequence is TGCGCCAGCAGCCGCTTAGCGGGGGAGGTAGATACGCAGTATTTT.

The rearrangement uses TRBV12-5 and TRBJ2-3; 9 nucleotides agree with TRBD2. CDR1 and CDR2 from the germline V gene are LGHNT and FRNRAP. Trimming took 6 bases from V and 2 from J; bases not matched to a gene: 15. The length of the CDR3 is 18 residues. The CDR3 DNA follows: TGTGCTAGTGGACCTTACGGGGCTAGCGGGGACAACACAGATACGCAGTATTTT. It translates to CASGPYGASGDNTDTQYF.

In its sample, this clonotype was seen a few times. The CDR3: CASSTGRGQETQYF. The CDR3 nucleotides are TGTGCCAGCAGTACCGGACGGGGCCAAGAGACCCAGTACTTC. The chain carries TRBV7-9 and TRBJ2-5; possible D gene TRBD2, 5 bases. V lost 6 bases to trimming and J lost 1 base, with 12 bases between them. From germline, CDR1 is SEHNR and CDR2 FQNEAQ (reference sequence). This CDR3 is 14 amino acids long. The variable domain in full, with the rest retrieved from reference TRBV7-9 and TRBJ2-5, is DTGVSQNPRHKITKRGQNVTFRCDPISEHNRLYWYRQTLGQGPEFLTYFQNEAQLEKSRLLSDRFSAERPKGSFSTLEIQRTEQGDSAMYLCASSTGRGQETQYFGPGTRLLVL.

This clonotype has more than one count but fewer than ten. This sequence joins TRBV27 and TRBJ1-1; weak D call: TRBD1 (6 bases). V was cut by 6 bases and J by 1 base, with 12 bases left in between. Germline loops: CDR1 MNHEY, CDR2 SMNVEV (reference sequence). The length of the CDR3 is 14 residues. The CDR3 sequence is CASSAGHTNTEAFF. The CDR3 coding sequence is TGTGCCAGCAGCGCGGGACACACGAACACTGAAGCTTTCTTT.

This clonotype has a single count. The rearrangement uses TRBV27 and TRBJ1-2, with a possible D match to TRBD1 (6 bases). Germline V gene sequence: CDR1 MNHEY, CDR2 SMNVEV (reference sequence). CDR3 size: 13 residues. Trimming cost V 0 bases and J 8 bases, with 10 bases left between them. In DNA, the CDR3 is TGTGCCAGCAGTTTATCAGGGGGAGGAGGCTACACCTTC. This sequence encodes CASSLSGGGGYTF.

This chain uses TRBV14 with TRBJ2-1; perhaps TRBD2 as D (5 bases). The CDR3 length is 15 residues. Germline CDR1 SGHDN, CDR2 FVKESK. Trimming pared 6 bases from V and 3 bases from J, leaving 15 bases between. In nucleotides, the CDR3 is TGTGCCAGCAGTCGGACTTCTACTGGCTACAATGAGCAGTTCTTC. Protein sequence: CASSRTSTGYNEQFF.

This clonotype was picked up a small number of times. The rearrangement uses TRBV7-3 and TRBJ2-1; unclear D gene. This CDR3 has 12 amino acids. With 5 bases removed from V and 5 bases from J, the gap between germline ends came to 7 bases. The germline CDR1 and CDR2 sequences are SGHTA and FQGTGA. The CDR3 DNA reads TGTGCCAGCAGCGCAGGAAACAATGAGCAGTTCTTC. Translating it yields CASSAGNNEQFF.

The V gene is TRBV12-3 or TRBV12-4, the J gene TRBJ1-5; TRBD1 aligns across 8 bases. The CDR3 runs to 14 residues. The ends lost 6 bases at V and 0 bases at J; junction bases unmatched: 1. The CDR3 spells CASRGQVSNQPQHF. The CDR3 nucleotides read TGTGCCAGCAGGGGACAGGTTAGCAATCAGCCCCAGCATTTT.

This clonotype was seen only a few times. The genes are TRBV20-1 and TRBJ2-1; 12 bases agree with TRBD2. J gave up 6 bases and V 5 bases, and 14 bases lay outside the gene matches. The CDR3 spans 17 residues. Germline V lookup: CDR1 DFQATT, CDR2 SNEGSKA (reference sequence). As DNA, the CDR3 is TGCAGTGCTGGGTACCCTAGCGGGGGGGCGAAGGTCAATGAGCAGTTCTTC. Protein sequence: CSAGYPSGGAKVNEQFF.

The sample holds a few counts of this clonotype. V usage is TRBV5-1 and J usage is TRBJ2-3, with D uncertain. Germline assignment: CDR1 SGHRS and CDR2 YFSETQ. The CDR3 consists of 15 residues. Between the trimmed V and J ends, which lost 0 bases and 1 base, there was a span of 9 bases. This CDR3 is CASSLDSQGTDTQYF. DNA of the CDR3: TGCGCCAGCAGCTTGGACAGCCAAGGCACAGATACGCAGTATTTT.

V is TRBV12-3 or TRBV12-4 and J is TRBJ1-2; no clear D. V lost 3 bases and J 0 bases, leaving 8 bases between the germline ends. This CDR3 is built from 14 residues. CDR3 sequence: CASSFGNPNYGYTF. The CDR3 coding sequence is TGTGCCAGCAGTTTTGGAAACCCTAACTATGGCTACACCTTC.

This clonotype was detected a few times. In DNA form, the CDR3 reads TGTGCCAGCAGCGAGAGGACAGGGGGCGACACCGGGGAGCTGTTTTTT. Residues: CASSERTGGDTGELFF. The chain uses TRBV7-6 and TRBJ2-2; the match to TRBD1 covers 11 bases. The germline V gene has CDR1 SGHVS and CDR2 FNYEAQ. The CDR3 runs to 16 residues. With 5 bases clipped from V and 3 bases from J, the junction kept 5 bases outside the gene matches. Filled out from reference TRBV7-6 and TRBJ2-2, the complete variable domain reads GAGVSQSPRYKVTKRGQDVALRCDPISGHVSLYWYRQALGQGPEFLTYFNYEAQQDKSGLPNDRFSAERPEGSISTLTIQRTEQRDSAMYRCASSERTGGDTGELFFGEGSRLTVL.

Only a few counts were recorded for this clonotype. The chain couples TRBV7-2 to TRBJ2-5, with unresolved D. This CDR3 has 15 amino acids. Germline V gene lookup returns CDR1 SGHTA and CDR2 FQGNSA. Deletions cut 2 bases from V and 2 bases from J, with 12 bases between. The DNA of the CDR3 is TGTGCCAGCAGCTTATCAGGACCGACTCAAGAGACCCAGTACTTC. As protein: CASSLSGPTQETQYF.

Regarding this clonotype: The junction differs from germline at one of its ends, possibly a read error. The CDR3 loop is CASSEGGGATWELFF. CDR3 in DNA: TGTGCCAGCAGTGAAGGGGGAGGGGCCACCTGGGAGCTGTTTTTT. V is TRBV6-1 and J is TRBJ2-2; 7 bases align to TRBD2. CDR3 length: 15 amino acids. Germline CDR1 and CDR2: MNHNS and SASEGT.

The CDR3, as DNA: TGTGCCAGCAGCTTAGGGGGGACAGGAGGATCCTATGGCTACACCTTC. Translated: CASSLGGTGGSYGYTF. The V gene is TRBV7-9, the J gene TRBJ1-2; 8 bases agree with TRBD1. The V and J ends lost 1 base and 4 bases, in that order; junction bases with no gene match: 8. This CDR3 is 16 amino acids long. Germline loops: CDR1 SEHNR, CDR2 FQNEAQ (reference sequence).

The chain couples TRBV28 to TRBJ2-7; D is unresolved. Germline assignment: CDR1 MDHEN and CDR2 SYDVKM. Trimming removed 6 bases from V and 4 bases from J, with 10 bases in between. The CDR3 extends over 12 amino acids. The CDR3 loop reads CASSEPIYEQYF. DNA of the CDR3: TGTGCCAGCAGCGAACCGATTTACGAGCAGTACTTC.